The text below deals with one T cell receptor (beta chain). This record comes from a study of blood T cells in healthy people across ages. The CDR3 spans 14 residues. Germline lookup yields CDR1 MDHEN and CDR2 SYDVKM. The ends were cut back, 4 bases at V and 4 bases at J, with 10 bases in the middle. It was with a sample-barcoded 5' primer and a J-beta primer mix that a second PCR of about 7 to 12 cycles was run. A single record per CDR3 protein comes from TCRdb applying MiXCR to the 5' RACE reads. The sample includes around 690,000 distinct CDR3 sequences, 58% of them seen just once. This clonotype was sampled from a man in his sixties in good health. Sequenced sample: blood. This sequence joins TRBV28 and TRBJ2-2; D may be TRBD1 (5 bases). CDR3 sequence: CASSWRRATGELFF. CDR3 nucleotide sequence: TGTGCCAGCAGTTGGCGCAGGGCCACCGGGGAGCTGTTTTTT.